In its sample, the clone carrying this TCR beta chain was seen once. Its antigen remains unidentified. The sample is drawn from a study of PD-1 blockade in classical Hodgkin lymphoma. Broader study findings: TCR diversity in CD4+, not CD8+, cells rose significantly by C4D1. TCR diversity at baseline was reported to be reduced in newly diagnosed patients relative to healthy donors.

The CDR3 loop spans 18 amino acids. The V gene end was trimmed by 2 bases and the J gene end by 10 bases; junction bases not matched to a gene: 19. The data were produced by immunoSEQ multiplex PCR, yet TCRdb's version contains in-frame clones alone and is incomplete. The sample shows 29,000 or so clones, roughly 76% of them seen only once. All trial patients relapsed after autologous stem cell transplantation. The chain joins TRBV23-1 to TRBJ1-5; 8 positions match TRBD1. TRBV23-1 is an ORF, and what it does is uncertain. The sequence was obtained from a human donor with classical Hodgkin lymphoma. The sample in question was peripheral blood mononuclear cells (PBMCs), obtained before the second cycle of nivolumab. Here the CDR3 reads CASSQGPGGIAGGQPQHF. The CDR3 DNA sequence: TGCGCCAGCAGTCAAGGTCCAGGGGGCATAGCGGGGGGTCAACCCCAGCATTTT.